Following are 20 T cell receptor beta chains from one sample sequenced in a study of shared clonotypes between healthy human individuals. Produced via immunoSEQ multiplex PCR; TCRdb's table is partial and in-frame only. Among about 710,000 clones listed, 73% were seen once. Sequenced material: memory CD4+ T cells sorted from blood. The subset is: CD45RA-negative fraction. The receptors originated from a woman aged 25 to 39 in good health.

The J gene is TRBJ2-1, the V gene TRBV7-6; 11 nucleotides line up with TRBD2. J gave up 1 base and V 5 bases, and 7 bases lay outside the gene matches. Germline lookup yields CDR1 SGHVS and CDR2 FNYEAQ. The CDR3 is 17 residues long. The CDR3 DNA is TGTGCCAGCAGCCTCTGGACTAGCGGGTATTCCTACAATGAGCAGTTCTTC. Translated, it gives CASSLWTSGYSYNEQFF.

The V call is TRBV6-1, the J call TRBJ1-5; no clear D. This CDR3 is built from 14 residues. CDR1 is MNHNS and CDR2 is SASEGT in the germline V gene. V was pared by 2 bases and J by 6 bases, with 11 bases between. The CDR3 is CASSESLVGQPQHF. In DNA form, the CDR3 reads TGTGCCAGCAGTGAATCCTTGGTCGGTCAGCCCCAGCATTTT.

The V and J genes are TRBV11-2 and TRBJ2-1, with 10 bases fitting TRBD2. The junction had 1 base not matched to a gene; V was cut back by 5 bases and J by 6 bases. This CDR3 has 13 amino acids. Germline loops: CDR1 SGHAT, CDR2 FQNNGV. Written as DNA, the CDR3 is TGTGCCAGCAGCCTAGCGGGAGTCAATGAGCAGTTCTTC. Translated, it gives CASSLAGVNEQFF.

The gene calls are TRBV28 and TRBJ1-5; weak D call: TRBD1 (6 bases). CDR1 is MDHEN and CDR2 is SYDVKM in the germline V gene. V was shortened by 4 bases and J by 2 bases, with 9 bases between the two germline ends. The CDR3 sequence is 14 residues long. The CDR3 DNA sequence: TGTGCCAGCAGTTGGGGGGCCCGCAATCAGCCCCAGCATTTT. This codes for CASSWGARNQPQHF.

V gene TRBV28 combines with J gene TRBJ1-1; 8 nucleotides agree with TRBD1. V lost 1 base and J lost 5; bases outside the gene matches: 3. The CDR3 loop spans 14 amino acids. Germline V CDR1 and CDR2: MDHEN, SYDVKM. DNA for the CDR3: TGTGCCAGCAGTTTATCAGGGGGCCAGACTGAAGCTTTCTTT. Translation: CASSLSGGQTEAFF. The complete variable domain, with remaining parts taken from reference TRBV28 and TRBJ1-1, reads DVKVTQSSRYLVKRTGEKVFLECVQDMDHENMFWYRQDPGLGLRLIYFSYDVKMKEKGDIPEGYSVSREKKERFSLILESASTNQTSMYLCASSLSGGQTEAFFGQGTRLTVV.

This clone has only one observation. The rearrangement joins TRBV6-1 to TRBJ2-5; possible D gene TRBD1, 7 bases. Per germline, CDR1 MNHNS and CDR2 SASEGT. The CDR3 extends over 15 amino acids. Trimming stripped 6 bases from V and 1 base from J, with 15 bases between. CDR3 region: CASRLDYRGQETQYF. The CDR3 nucleotides read TGTGCCAGCAGGTTGGACTACAGGGGCCAAGAGACCCAGTACTTC.

This clone was detected many times. The J gene is TRBJ2-1, the V gene TRBV28; possibly TRBD2 for D (6 bases). The CDR3 loop spans 17 amino acids. Germline CDR1 and CDR2: MDHEN and SYDVKM. Trimming took off 7 bases at V and 0 bases at J, with 19 bases between the two ends. In DNA form, the CDR3 reads TGTGCCAGCACGCCCGCCGGGACTCCCGACTCCTACAATGAGCAGTTCTTC. It is translated as CASTPAGTPDSYNEQFF. Full variable domain (missing parts from reference TRBV28 and TRBJ2-1): DVKVTQSSRYLVKRTGEKVFLECVQDMDHENMFWYRQDPGLGLRLIYFSYDVKMKEKGDIPEGYSVSREKKERFSLILESASTNQTSMYLCASTPAGTPDSYNEQFFGPGTRLTVL.

This chain uses TRBV19 with TRBJ2-2, with D maybe TRBD2 (5 bases). V lost 7 bases and J lost 1, with 13 bases in between. This CDR3 has 15 amino acids. Germline CDR1 and CDR2: LNHDA and SQIVND (reference sequence). The CDR3 DNA follows: TGTGCCAGTACCGATCGGACTTGGAACACCGGGGAGCTGTTTTTT. Translation: CASTDRTWNTGELFF.

The chain uses TRBV28 and TRBJ1-2; D gene unclear. Germline V gene lookup returns CDR1 MDHEN and CDR2 SYDVKM. The V end was cut by 5 bases, the J end by 1 base, with 11 bases between. This CDR3 has 14 residues. The CDR3 DNA is TGTGCCAGCAGTCTCCCAGCCCTTAACTATGGCTACACCTTC. Its translation: CASSLPALNYGYTF.

This clone showed up just a few times. The chain couples TRBV28 to TRBJ1-1; the D is unclear. CDR3 length equals 11 residues. Deletions cut 10 bases from V and 1 base from J, with 7 bases between. Per the germline V gene, CDR1 is MDHEN and CDR2 is SYDVKM. The chain's CDR3 is CATEENTEAFF. In DNA, the CDR3 is TGTGCCACAGAGGAGAACACTGAAGCTTTCTTT.

This clone was found a few times. The chain joins TRBV11-2 to TRBJ1-3; TRBD1 matches 8 bases. The CDR3 is 14 residues long. Germline trimming cut 7 bases from V and 2 bases from J; bases unmatched to any gene: 4. CDR1 and CDR2 from the germline V gene are SGHAT and FQNNGV. CDR3 in amino acids: CASNPDRAGNTIYF. The CDR3 DNA follows: TGTGCCAGCAACCCGGACAGGGCTGGAAACACCATATATTTT.

This clone was found many times. This chain's CDR3 is CASSPLVIYSNQPQHF. The CDR3 bases are TGTGCCAGCAGCCCTTTGGTGATTTATAGCAATCAGCCCCAGCATTTT. The V gene is TRBV7-8, the J gene TRBJ1-5; D not certain. Trimming removed 5 bases from V and 0 bases from J, with 14 bases in between. Germline V CDR1 and CDR2: SGHVS, FQNEAQ. This CDR3 comprises 16 residues.

This clone was found many times. The chain couples TRBV11-2 to TRBJ1-4; no firm D call. The CDR3 consists of 15 residues. Germline-derived CDR1 and CDR2 are SGHAT and FQNNGV. Trimming stripped 3 bases from V and 7 bases from J, with 15 bases between. The CDR3 DNA reads as TGTGCCAGCAGCTTCACCCCCAGCGTAATTGAAAAACTGTTTTTT. It is translated as CASSFTPSVIEKLFF.

Regarding this clone: The sample contains more than one DNA sequence encoding this CDR3. This chain joins TRBV6-1 and TRBJ1-5; the D gene is possibly TRBD1 (6 bases). Trimming removed 4 bases at V and 2 bases at J, with 9 bases between. In germline, CDR1 is MNHNS, CDR2 SASEGT. This CDR3 is built from 14 residues. In DNA, the CDR3 is TGTGCCAGCAGTGGATCAGGGGGCAATCAGCCCCAGCATTTT. As protein: CASSGSGGNQPQHF.

This clone was found once. V usage is TRBV28 and J usage is TRBJ2-1; 8 nucleotides agree with TRBD2. The CDR3 extends over 14 amino acids. J lost 6 bases, V lost 6 bases, and 7 bases had no gene match. Germline V gene sequence: CDR1 MDHEN, CDR2 SYDVKM. CDR3 nucleotides: TGTGCCAGCAGGCTAGCGGGTTTCATCAATGAGCAGTTCTTC. It yields the protein CASRLAGFINEQFF.

The rearrangement uses TRBV5-1 and TRBJ2-1; possibly TRBD1 or TRBD2 for D (5 bases each). V lost 5 bases, J lost 8 bases, and 14 bases lay in between. CDR3 length equals 13 residues. Germline V gene lookup returns CDR1 SGHRS and CDR2 YFSETQ. CDR3 sequence (DNA): TGCGCCAGCAGTTCGGGACCGCGGGATGAGCAGTTCTTC. Its translation: CASSSGPRDEQFF.

This chain connects TRBV28 to TRBJ2-1; TRBD2 matches at 8 bases. CDR1 and CDR2 from the germline V gene are MDHEN and SYDVKM. The length of the CDR3 is 15 residues. The junction had 4 bases not matched to a gene; V was cut back by 1 base and J by 5 bases. The CDR3 DNA sequence: TGTGCCAGCAGTTTATATACGGGAGGGGACAATGAGCAGTTCTTC. It is translated as CASSLYTGGDNEQFF.

This chain links TRBV30 with TRBJ1-5, with unresolved D. The germline V and J ends were trimmed by 7 bases and 4 bases, with 14 bases remaining between them. The CDR3 consists of 13 residues. Germline V lookup: CDR1 GTSNPN, CDR2 SVGIG (reference sequence). The CDR3 region is CASSRPGNQPQHF. The CDR3 DNA follows: TGTGCCTCCAGCCGACCGGGGAATCAGCCCCAGCATTTT.

V and J are TRBV5-4 and TRBJ2-1, with no clear D. Germline V gene data show CDR1 as SGHNT and CDR2 as YYREEE (reference sequence). CDR3 length equals 14 residues. V was clipped by 2 bases and J by 0 bases, with 6 bases between them. The CDR3 spells CASSFYSSYNEQFF. The CDR3, as DNA: TGTGCCAGCAGCTTTTATAGCTCCTACAATGAGCAGTTCTTC.

V and J are TRBV2 and TRBJ2-1; D unclear. Germline V gene lookup returns CDR1 SNHLY and CDR2 FYNNEI. V lost 2 bases and J lost 4, with 6 bases in between. The CDR3 is 13 residues long. CDR3 residues: CASSESGYNEQFF. The DNA for the CDR3 is TGTGCCAGCAGTGAATCCGGTTACAATGAGCAGTTCTTC.